These T cell receptor beta chains were read from a single sample in a study of blood T cell repertoires in COVID-19. Profiled with immunoSEQ multiplex PCR; TCRdb holds only in-frame clones, not every one. The sample yields about 260,000 clones, 88% seen once. Sequenced: peripheral blood. The receptors were gathered from a human donor in a cohort sampled during active COVID-19. Both conserved end residues are part of each CDR3. D genes are given only for firm matches. Clone size is not always given. Where it is, it says once, few, many or a class for expanded clones.

len: 13; d_gene: NA; j_gene: TRBJ1-5; abundance: NA; v_gene: TRBV30; CDR3nt: TGTGCCTGTGCAGGAATGTCCAATCAGCCCCAGCATTTT; CDR3aa: CACAGMSNQPQHF
len: 16; d_gene: TRBD2; j_gene: TRBJ2-7; abundance: NA; v_gene: TRBV7-8; CDR3nt: TGTGCCAGCAGCTTAGAAGGGACTAGCGGGAGTTACGAGCAGTACTTC; CDR3aa: CASSLEGTSGSYEQYF
len: 16; d_gene: TRBD1; j_gene: TRBJ2-5; abundance: NA; v_gene: TRBV6-1; CDR3nt: TGTGCCAGCAGTGAAGTAGGCAGGGGGCCCCAAGAGACCCAGTACTTC; CDR3aa: CASSEVGRGPQETQYF
len: 17; d_gene: NA; j_gene: TRBJ2-7; abundance: once; v_gene: TRBV5-1; CDR3nt: TGCGCCAGCAGCTTGGGGGAGGGACAGGCCTCCGGTTACGAGCAGTACTTC; CDR3aa: CASSLGEGQASGYEQYF
len: 13; d_gene: NA; j_gene: TRBJ2-5; abundance: NA; v_gene: TRBV2; CDR3nt: TGTGCCAGCAGTGAGGCAGGGGAAGAGACCCAGTACTTC; CDR3aa: CASSEAGEETQYF
len: 14; d_gene: TRBD1; j_gene: TRBJ1-4; abundance: NA; v_gene: TRBV28; CDR3nt: TGTGCCAGCAGTTTGGACAGGGAAGAGGAAAAACTGTTTTTT; CDR3aa: CASSLDREEEKLFF
len: 14; d_gene: NA; j_gene: TRBJ2-7; abundance: once; v_gene: TRBV7-2; CDR3nt: TGTGCCAGCAGATTACACTATGACAGCTCGGAGCAGTACTTC; CDR3aa: CASRLHYDSSEQYF
len: 15; d_gene: NA; j_gene: TRBJ2-7; abundance: NA; v_gene: TRBV5-6; CDR3nt: TGTGCCAGCAGCTTGGTAATGGCCCCGGGGTACGAGCAGTACTTC; CDR3aa: CASSLVMAPGYEQYF
len: 14; d_gene: NA; j_gene: TRBJ1-1; abundance: NA; v_gene: TRBV7-2; CDR3nt: TGTGCCAGCAGCTTAATCACAGCATCCACTGAAGCTTTCTTT; CDR3aa: CASSLITASTEAFF
len: 15; d_gene: TRBD2; j_gene: TRBJ2-7; abundance: NA; v_gene: TRBV18; CDR3nt: TGTGCCAGCTCATCCACTAGCGGGTCCCCCTACGAGCAGTACTTC; CDR3aa: CASSSTSGSPYEQYF
len: 17; d_gene: TRBD2; j_gene: TRBJ2-7; abundance: NA; v_gene: TRBV7-8; CDR3nt: TGTGCCAGCAGCGGAAGACTACTAGCGGGAGGGCTGGGCGAGCAGTACTTC; CDR3aa: CASSGRLLAGGLGEQYF
len: 15; d_gene: NA; j_gene: TRBJ1-1; abundance: NA; v_gene: TRBV4-2; CDR3nt: TGTGCCAGCAGCCAAGAAGCGACCACCAACACTGAAGCTTTCTTT; CDR3aa: CASSQEATTNTEAFF
len: 15; d_gene: NA; j_gene: TRBJ2-2; abundance: NA; v_gene: TRBV19; CDR3nt: TGTGCCAGTAGTACCGGACTAACGAACACCGGGGAGCTGTTTTTT; CDR3aa: CASSTGLTNTGELFF
len: 15; d_gene: NA; j_gene: TRBJ1-2; abundance: NA; v_gene: TRBV5-6; CDR3nt: TGTGCCAGCAGCAATACAGCAGTCTTTAACTATGGCTACACCTTC; CDR3aa: CASSNTAVFNYGYTF
len: 18; d_gene: TRBD1; j_gene: TRBJ1-4; abundance: NA; v_gene: TRBV4-1; CDR3nt: TGCGCCAGCAGCCGAGGAGGGGGACAGGGTTCAACTAATGAAAAACTGTTTTTT; CDR3aa: CASSRGGGQGSTNEKLFF
len: 16; d_gene: TRBD2; j_gene: TRBJ2-7; abundance: NA; v_gene: TRBV9; CDR3nt: TGTGCCAGCAGCGTAGAGGGCGGGGGGGCTTCCTACGAGCAGTACTTC; CDR3aa: CASSVEGGGASYEQYF
len: 13; d_gene: NA; j_gene: TRBJ1-2; abundance: NA; v_gene: TRBV14; CDR3nt: TGTGCCAGCAGCCAATTACGGGACTATGGCTACACCTTC; CDR3aa: CASSQLRDYGYTF
len: 15; d_gene: NA; j_gene: TRBJ2-7; abundance: NA; v_gene: TRBV18; CDR3nt: TGTGCCAGCTCTCCTAGGACTGCGAGCTCCTACGAGCAGTACTTC; CDR3aa: CASSPRTASSYEQYF
len: 13; d_gene: TRBD1; j_gene: TRBJ1-2; abundance: NA; v_gene: TRBV30; CDR3nt: TGTGCCTGGAGAGACAGGGCCGGGTATGGCTACACCTTC; CDR3aa: CAWRDRAGYGYTF
len: 16; d_gene: NA; j_gene: TRBJ1-2; abundance: NA; v_gene: TRBV29-1; CDR3nt: TGCAGCGTTGAAGATCAAGAGACAGGTCCTTCGTGGGGCTACACCTTC; CDR3aa: CSVEDQETGPSWGYTF
len: 12; d_gene: NA; j_gene: TRBJ1-5; abundance: once; v_gene: TRBV29-1; CDR3nt: TGCAGCTGCGGGATGAGCAATCAGCCCCAGCATTTT; CDR3aa: CSCGMSNQPQHF
len: 15; d_gene: TRBD2; j_gene: TRBJ2-1; abundance: NA; v_gene: TRBV9; CDR3nt: TGTGCCAGCGGCAGCGGGAGTAGCTCCTACAATGAGCAGTTCTTC; CDR3aa: CASGSGSSSYNEQFF
len: 14; d_gene: NA; j_gene: TRBJ1-1; abundance: NA; v_gene: TRBV7-2; CDR3nt: TGTGCCAGCAGCTCGTGGGGGGGGAACACTGAAGCTTTCTTT; CDR3aa: CASSSWGGNTEAFF
len: 13; d_gene: NA; j_gene: TRBJ1-2; abundance: NA; v_gene: TRBV4-3; CDR3nt: TGCGCCAGCAGCCAGGGCAGCCTCTATGGCTACACCTTC; CDR3aa: CASSQGSLYGYTF
len: 16; d_gene: TRBD1; j_gene: TRBJ1-4; abundance: NA; v_gene: TRBV19; CDR3nt: TGTGCCAGTTGGGACAGGGGTTCGGCAACTAATGAAAAACTGTTTTTT; CDR3aa: CASWDRGSATNEKLFF
len: 12; d_gene: NA; j_gene: TRBJ1-6; abundance: NA; v_gene: TRBV5-1; CDR3nt: TGCGCCAGCAGCTTAAGGGGACAACCCCTCCACTTT; CDR3aa: CASSLRGQPLHF
len: 15; d_gene: TRBD1; j_gene: TRBJ1-2; abundance: NA; v_gene: TRBV9; CDR3nt: TGTGCCAGCAGCTTGTCCCAGGGGGTAGACGGTGGCTACACCTTC; CDR3aa: CASSLSQGVDGGYTF
len: 14; d_gene: TRBD2; j_gene: TRBJ2-5; abundance: NA; v_gene: TRBV6-5; CDR3nt: TGTGCCACCCGACTAGCGGGGGAGCAAGAGACCCAGTACTTC; CDR3aa: CATRLAGEQETQYF
len: 14; d_gene: TRBD1; j_gene: TRBJ1-2; abundance: NA; v_gene: TRBV25-1; CDR3nt: TGTGCCAGCAGTGAAGCGGGACAGGGGCATGGCTACACCTTC; CDR3aa: CASSEAGQGHGYTF
len: 16; d_gene: NA; j_gene: TRBJ1-1; abundance: NA; v_gene: TRBV11-2; CDR3nt: TGTGCCAGCAGCTTAGATCTCTTTTTCTCGAACACTGAAGCTTTCTTT; CDR3aa: CASSLDLFFSNTEAFF
len: 14; d_gene: NA; j_gene: TRBJ2-1; abundance: NA; v_gene: TRBV5-4; CDR3nt: TGTGCCAGCAGCTTACAGGTATCCTACAATGAGCAGTTCTTC; CDR3aa: CASSLQVSYNEQFF
len: 15; d_gene: NA; j_gene: TRBJ2-5; abundance: few; v_gene: TRBV2; CDR3nt: TGTGCCAGCAGCTTTGATTTATCGACTCAAGAGACCCAGTACTTC; CDR3aa: CASSFDLSTQETQYF
len: 14; d_gene: TRBD1; j_gene: TRBJ1-6; abundance: once; v_gene: TRBV5-1; CDR3nt: TGCGCCAGCAGCCCAGGACAGGGTAACTCACCCCTCCACTTT; CDR3aa: CASSPGQGNSPLHF
len: 13; d_gene: NA; j_gene: TRBJ1-1; abundance: NA; v_gene: TRBV27; CDR3nt: TGTGCCAGCAGTTTGACATCCTACACTGAAGCTTTCTTT; CDR3aa: CASSLTSYTEAFF
len: 13; d_gene: NA; j_gene: TRBJ1-2; abundance: NA; v_gene: TRBV25-1; CDR3nt: TGTGCCAGCAGTGATAGCCCGGACTATGGCTACACCTTC; CDR3aa: CASSDSPDYGYTF
len: 15; d_gene: NA; j_gene: TRBJ2-1; abundance: NA; v_gene: TRBV4-3; CDR3nt: TGCGCCAGCAGCCAAGTTTGGGGGGAGAACAATGAGCAGTTCTTC; CDR3aa: CASSQVWGENNEQFF
len: 11; d_gene: NA; j_gene: TRBJ2-7; abundance: NA; v_gene: TRBV20-1; CDR3nt: TGCAGTGTGTCAGGGACCTACGAGCAGTACTTC; CDR3aa: CSVSGTYEQYF
len: 12; d_gene: NA; j_gene: TRBJ2-7; abundance: once; v_gene: TRBV7-9; CDR3nt: TGTGCCAGCACCCCTTGGCGGGTCGAGCAGTACTTC; CDR3aa: CASTPWRVEQYF
len: 15; d_gene: TRBD2; j_gene: TRBJ2-7; abundance: NA; v_gene: TRBV7-2; CDR3nt: TGTGCCAGCAGCTTAGTGACGGGGGGGCCCCACGAGCAGTACTTC; CDR3aa: CASSLVTGGPHEQYF
len: 15; d_gene: TRBD2; j_gene: TRBJ2-7; abundance: NA; v_gene: TRBV6-5; CDR3nt: TGTGCCAGCAGTTCAACTAGCGGTAACGTACGGGAGCAGTACTTC; CDR3aa: CASSSTSGNVREQYF
len: 13; d_gene: TRBD1; j_gene: TRBJ2-2; abundance: once; v_gene: TRBV6-6; CDR3nt: TGTGCCAGCAGTTACGCGGGACAGGGGAAGCTGTTTTTT; CDR3aa: CASSYAGQGKLFF
len: 15; d_gene: TRBD1; j_gene: TRBJ1-2; abundance: NA; v_gene: TRBV18; CDR3nt: TGTGCCAGCTCACCAGATTTCAGGGGGCCCCTTGGCTACACCTTC; CDR3aa: CASSPDFRGPLGYTF
len: 12; d_gene: NA; j_gene: TRBJ1-2; abundance: NA; v_gene: TRBV30; CDR3nt: TGTGCCTGGAGTCCACAGCTTTATGGCTACACCTTC; CDR3aa: CAWSPQLYGYTF
len: 15; d_gene: TRBD1; j_gene: TRBJ1-2; abundance: NA; v_gene: TRBV10-3; CDR3nt: TGTGCCATCAGGGACCCGACAGGGACGGAGTATGGCTACACCTTC; CDR3aa: CAIRDPTGTEYGYTF
len: 14; d_gene: NA; j_gene: TRBJ2-7; abundance: NA; v_gene: TRBV5-1; CDR3nt: TGCGCCAGCAGCTTGGTATCCCAACGGTACGAGCAGTACTTC; CDR3aa: CASSLVSQRYEQYF
len: 15; d_gene: NA; j_gene: TRBJ1-2; abundance: once; v_gene: TRBV24-1; CDR3nt: TGTGCCACCAGTGATTCCAACCCCACTGCTAATGGCTACACCTTC; CDR3aa: CATSDSNPTANGYTF
len: 15; d_gene: NA; j_gene: TRBJ1-3; abundance: NA; v_gene: TRBV7-8; CDR3nt: TGTGCCAGCAGCTTTGGCCGGGATGGCGGAAACACCATATATTTT; CDR3aa: CASSFGRDGGNTIYF
len: 13; d_gene: NA; j_gene: TRBJ2-1; abundance: NA; v_gene: TRBV30; CDR3nt: TGTGCCTGGAGTGCGGGTGGAAACAATGAGCAGTTCTTC; CDR3aa: CAWSAGGNNEQFF
len: 16; d_gene: NA; j_gene: TRBJ2-1; abundance: NA; v_gene: TRBV9; CDR3nt: TGTGCCAGCAGCGTGGGGCATGGAGGGATCTACAATGAGCAGTTCTTC; CDR3aa: CASSVGHGGIYNEQFF
len: 15; d_gene: TRBD2; j_gene: TRBJ2-7; abundance: NA; v_gene: TRBV4-2; CDR3nt: TGTGCCAGCAGCCAAGAAGGACTAGCGGGACGCGAGCAGTACTTC; CDR3aa: CASSQEGLAGREQYF
len: 16; d_gene: TRBD2; j_gene: TRBJ2-5; abundance: NA; v_gene: TRBV5-7; CDR3nt: TGTGCCAGCAGCGTAGGACTAGCGGGAGCGGATGAGACCCAGTACTTC; CDR3aa: CASSVGLAGADETQYF
len: 19; d_gene: TRBD2; j_gene: TRBJ2-3; abundance: NA; v_gene: TRBV7-3; CDR3nt: TGTGCCAGCAGCTCCCCCGGGACTAGCGGCACACTCCTTAGTGATACGCAGTATTTT; CDR3aa: CASSSPGTSGTLLSDTQYF
len: 15; d_gene: NA; j_gene: TRBJ2-2; abundance: NA; v_gene: TRBV7-9; CDR3nt: TGTGCCAGCAGCTCCAGGGGACAATACACCGGGGAGCTGTTTTTT; CDR3aa: CASSSRGQYTGELFF
len: 11; d_gene: NA; j_gene: TRBJ1-1; abundance: NA; v_gene: TRBV10-3; CDR3nt: TGTGCCATCAGTTCCGACACTGAAGCTTTCTTT; CDR3aa: CAISSDTEAFF
len: 14; d_gene: NA; j_gene: TRBJ1-1; abundance: NA; v_gene: TRBV5-4; CDR3nt: TGTGCCAGCAGCTTGGCGGGGGGGAACACTGAAGCTTTCTTT; CDR3aa: CASSLAGGNTEAFF
len: 12; d_gene: NA; j_gene: TRBJ2-1; abundance: few; v_gene: TRBV19; CDR3nt: TGTGCCAGTAGTTTGGGAGCGAATGAGCAGTTCTTC; CDR3aa: CASSLGANEQFF
len: 13; d_gene: NA; j_gene: TRBJ1-1; abundance: NA; v_gene: TRBV30; CDR3nt: TGTGCCTGGAGTTTTGGAGGGGAGACTGAAGCTTTCTTT; CDR3aa: CAWSFGGETEAFF
len: 15; d_gene: NA; j_gene: TRBJ1-2; abundance: NA; v_gene: TRBV3-1/TRBV3-2; CDR3nt: TGTGCCAGCAGCCAAGATCCCAGGGCGGCAGGTGGCTACACCTTC; CDR3aa: CASSQDPRAAGGYTF
len: 15; d_gene: TRBD2; j_gene: TRBJ2-1; abundance: few; v_gene: TRBV9; CDR3nt: TGTGCCAGCAGCGTGACTAGCGGGAGAAGCAATGAGCAGTTCTTC; CDR3aa: CASSVTSGRSNEQFF
len: 14; d_gene: TRBD2; j_gene: TRBJ2-7; abundance: NA; v_gene: TRBV5-4; CDR3nt: TGTGCCAGCAGCTTGGGTACTAGCGGCTACGAGCAGTACTTC; CDR3aa: CASSLGTSGYEQYF